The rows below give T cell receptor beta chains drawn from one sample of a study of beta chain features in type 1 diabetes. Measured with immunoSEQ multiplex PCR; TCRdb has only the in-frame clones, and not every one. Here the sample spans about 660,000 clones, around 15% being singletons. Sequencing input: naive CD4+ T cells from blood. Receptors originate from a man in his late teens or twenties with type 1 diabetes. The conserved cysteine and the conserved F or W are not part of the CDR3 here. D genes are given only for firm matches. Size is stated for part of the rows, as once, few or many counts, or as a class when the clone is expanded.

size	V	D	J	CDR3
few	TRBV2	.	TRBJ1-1	ASSGEVDTEAF
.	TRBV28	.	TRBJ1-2	ASSTTGAAYGYT
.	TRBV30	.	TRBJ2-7	AWSKGGSYEQY
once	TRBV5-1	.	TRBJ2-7	ASTLPGAYEQY
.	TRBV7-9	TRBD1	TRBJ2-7	ASSLIGGQGYYEQY
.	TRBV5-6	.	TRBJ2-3	ASSLFYKDSDTQY
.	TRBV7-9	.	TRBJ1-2	AHRGTLPGDGYT
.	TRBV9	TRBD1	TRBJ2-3	ASSVGDRTDTQY
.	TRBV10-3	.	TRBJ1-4	AIKGATNEKLF
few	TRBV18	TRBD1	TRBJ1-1	ASSSRQGSKGTEAF
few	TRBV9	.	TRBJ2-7	ASSVVPWSSYEQY
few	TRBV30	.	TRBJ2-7	AWSKGQSYEQY
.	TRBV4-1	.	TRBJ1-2	ASSQMGRTVRDSGYT
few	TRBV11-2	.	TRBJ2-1	ASSSNLWDEQF
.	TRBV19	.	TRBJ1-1	ASTKRGASAEAF
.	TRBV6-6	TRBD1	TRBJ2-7	ASSLSTGYYEQY
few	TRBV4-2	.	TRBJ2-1	ASSQGPASLYNEQF
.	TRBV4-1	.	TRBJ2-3	ASSQEASGADTQY
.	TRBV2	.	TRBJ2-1	ASNPEPGEQF
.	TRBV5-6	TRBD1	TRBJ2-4	ASSLRGLAKNIQY
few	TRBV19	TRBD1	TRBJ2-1	ASSRDRGRNEQF
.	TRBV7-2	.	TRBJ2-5	ASSGETWTQY
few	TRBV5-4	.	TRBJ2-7	ASSSLVEGRYEQY
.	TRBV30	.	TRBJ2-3	AWKYGATDTQY
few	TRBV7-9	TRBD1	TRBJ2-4	ASSRTGGAGNIQY
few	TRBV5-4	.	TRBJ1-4	ASSLGRAVEKLF
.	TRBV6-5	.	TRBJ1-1	ASSPRSREAF
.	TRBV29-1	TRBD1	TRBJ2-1	SVGTGMNEQF
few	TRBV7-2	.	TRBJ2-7	ASSLGSWAQNEQY
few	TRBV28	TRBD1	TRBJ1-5	ASSRGQGAGNQPQH
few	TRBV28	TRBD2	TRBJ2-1	ASSPVVLAGGNEQF
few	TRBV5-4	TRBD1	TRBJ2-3	ASSLAGTGNTQY
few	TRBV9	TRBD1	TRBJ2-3	ASRRGDRGTDTQY
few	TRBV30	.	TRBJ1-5	AWSVGHGRQPQH
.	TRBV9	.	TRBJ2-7	ASSVSQGPYEQY
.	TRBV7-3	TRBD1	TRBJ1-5	ASSIDRDQPQH
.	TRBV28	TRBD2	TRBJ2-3	ASSPGTSGALTQY
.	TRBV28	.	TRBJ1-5	ASRFGGQPQH
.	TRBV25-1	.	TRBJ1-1	ASSDYSPTNTEAF
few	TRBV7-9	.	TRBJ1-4	ASSLPKATNEKLF
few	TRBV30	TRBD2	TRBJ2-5	AWSVQAGSQETQY
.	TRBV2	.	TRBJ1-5	ASSEPHSNQPQH
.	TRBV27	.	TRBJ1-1	ASKMVGDTEAF
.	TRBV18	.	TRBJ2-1	ASSPTASSYNEQF
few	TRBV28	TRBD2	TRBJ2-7	ASISPREGYEQY
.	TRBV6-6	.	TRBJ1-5	ASLRGSQGYPPQH
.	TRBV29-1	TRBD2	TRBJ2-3	SVAGTSGRGADTQY
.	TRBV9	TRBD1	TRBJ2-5	ASSTDRGQGTQY
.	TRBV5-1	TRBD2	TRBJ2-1	ASSFGGRENNEQF
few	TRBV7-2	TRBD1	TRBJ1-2	ASSFDRDGVYGYT
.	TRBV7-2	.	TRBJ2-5	ASSRGGPGETQY
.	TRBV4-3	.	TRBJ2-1	ASSQDRQGSYNEQF
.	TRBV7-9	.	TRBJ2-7	ASSLDQQREQY